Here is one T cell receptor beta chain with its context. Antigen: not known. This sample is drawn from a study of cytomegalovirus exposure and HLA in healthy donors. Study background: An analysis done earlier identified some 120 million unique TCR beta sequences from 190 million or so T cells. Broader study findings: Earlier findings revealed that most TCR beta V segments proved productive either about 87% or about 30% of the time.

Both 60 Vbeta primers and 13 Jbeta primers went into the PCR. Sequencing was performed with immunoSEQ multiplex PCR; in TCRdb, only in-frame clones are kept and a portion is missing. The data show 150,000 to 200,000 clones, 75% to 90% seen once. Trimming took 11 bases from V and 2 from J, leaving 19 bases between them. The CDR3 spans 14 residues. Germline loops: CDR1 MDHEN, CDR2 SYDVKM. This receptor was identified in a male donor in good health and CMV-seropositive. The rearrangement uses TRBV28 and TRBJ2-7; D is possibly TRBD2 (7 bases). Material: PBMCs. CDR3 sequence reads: CAAEGGDFPYEQYF. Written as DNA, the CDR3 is TGTGCCGCTGAAGGGGGGGACTTTCCCTACGAGCAGTACTTC.